One and the same sample provided the 13 T cell receptor beta chains below, sequenced in a study of T cells after yellow fever vaccination. TCRdb fed the 5' RACE reads into MiXCR, producing one record per CDR3 protein. The sample holds 300,000 to 350,000 distinct CDR3 sequences, approximately 4% seen once. This sample comprised PBMCs, obtained 15 days after the yellow fever booster vaccination. These receptors all come from a young man who received the YFV17D yellow fever vaccine.

This clonotype occurred a few times. The chain has TRBV20-1 and TRBJ1-2; no clear D. From germline, CDR1 is DFQATT and CDR2 SNEGSKA (reference sequence). Trimming cost V 3 bases and J 4 bases, with 6 bases left between them. The CDR3 sequence is 11 residues long. In nucleotides, the CDR3 is TGCAGTGCTAGTACAGTCTATGGCTACACCTTC. Residues: CSASTVYGYTF.

The sample holds many counts of this clonotype. The rearrangement joins TRBV4-3 to TRBJ1-1; D unresolved. The CDR3 length is 15 residues. Trimming removed 0 bases at V and 0 bases at J, with 8 bases between. Germline V gives CDR1 LGHNA, CDR2 YSLEER. The CDR3 loop is CASSQEGHLNTEAFF. The CDR3 nucleotides are TGCGCCAGCAGCCAAGAGGGTCACTTGAACACTGAAGCTTTCTTT.

This clonotype has just a few counts. V usage is TRBV5-1 and J usage is TRBJ1-2; D call uncertain. The CDR3 has 15 amino acids. The germline V gene encodes CDR1 SGHRS and CDR2 YFSETQ. V was clipped by 0 bases and J by 4 bases, with 13 bases between them. CDR3 nucleotide sequence: TGCGCCAGCAGCTTGGCGTCAGCCGTAGGCTATGGCTACACCTTC. It translates to CASSLASAVGYGYTF.

At least ten counts were recorded for this clonotype. V is TRBV3-1 and J is TRBJ1-4; D gene unclear. The germline V and J ends were trimmed by 0 bases and 8 bases, with 7 bases remaining between them. Germline CDR1 LGHDT, CDR2 YNNKEL (reference sequence). The CDR3 is 13 amino acids. CDR3 amino acids: CASSQEGYEKLFF. CDR3 nucleotides: TGTGCCAGCAGCCAAGAAGGGTACGAAAAACTGTTTTTT.

In this sample, this clonotype turned up many times. The chain employs TRBV12-3 or TRBV12-4 and TRBJ2-1; D possibly matches TRBD1 or TRBD2 (5 bases each). With 1 base removed from V and 5 bases from J, the gap between germline ends came to 12 bases. The CDR3 spans 15 residues. CDR3 residues: CASSLGRGLDNEQFF. CDR3 DNA: TGTGCCAGCAGTTTAGGCCGGGGCTTGGACAATGAGCAGTTCTTC.

Many counts were recorded for this clonotype. The chain links TRBV6-5 to TRBJ1-2, with D possibly being TRBD1 (5 bases). The V gene's germline CDR1 is MNHEY and CDR2 SVGAGI. CDR3 length: 15 amino acids. Trimming took 4 bases from V and 9 from J, leaving 21 bases between them. This chain's CDR3 is CASSSRGTAGRSYTF. CDR3 DNA sequence: TGTGCCAGCAGTTCCCGGGGGACGGCGGGAAGGAGCTACACCTTC.

The chain links TRBV5-3 to TRBJ2-3, with TRBD2 matching over 9 bases. TRBV5-3 is given ORF status, its function remaining uncertain. The CDR3 has 17 residues. The J segment lost 2 bases and the V segment lost 1 base, leaving 8 bases of the junction unmatched. The CDR3 reads CARSLICGGAYTDTQYF. The CDR3 region has the DNA TGTGCCAGAAGCTTGATTTGCGGGGGGGCCTACACAGATACGCAGTATTTT.

Ten or more counts support this clonotype. The chain uses TRBV6-5 and TRBJ2-7; D not resolved. Germline assignment: CDR1 MNHEY and CDR2 SVGAGI. The CDR3 sequence is 15 residues long. The germline V and J ends were trimmed by 2 bases and 1 base, with 12 bases remaining between them. The CDR3 loop is CASSYLGLGSYEQYF. In DNA form, the CDR3 reads TGTGCCAGCAGTTACCTGGGGTTGGGGTCCTACGAGCAGTACTTC.

This clonotype occurred many times. This chain connects TRBV9 to TRBJ2-7; tentatively, D is TRBD1 (6 bases). Trimming pared 3 bases from V and 0 bases from J, leaving 10 bases between. Per the germline V gene, CDR1 is SGDLS and CDR2 is YYNGEE. This CDR3 contains 14 residues. The chain's CDR3 is CASSGRDNSYEQYF. The CDR3, as DNA: TGTGCCAGCAGCGGCCGGGACAACTCCTACGAGCAGTACTTC.

This clonotype was seen repeatedly, ten times or more. V usage is TRBV27 and J usage is TRBJ2-2; no clear D. The CDR3 is 14 residues long. Trimming pared 4 bases from V and 0 bases from J, leaving 6 bases between. Germline V gene sequence: CDR1 MNHEY, CDR2 SMNVEV (reference sequence). Written as DNA, the CDR3 is TGTGCCAGCAGTTGGACCTCGAACACCGGGGAGCTGTTTTTT. It specifies CASSWTSNTGELFF.

This clonotype was seen repeatedly, ten times or more. The chain recombines TRBV5-1 with TRBJ1-6; 9 bases are a match to TRBD1. The V and J ends lost 4 bases and 9 bases, in that order; junction bases with no gene match: 8. Germline assignment: CDR1 SGHRS and CDR2 YFSETQ. The CDR3 is made up of 15 amino acids. CDR3: CASSRGDRDGSPLHF. The CDR3 nucleotides read TGCGCCAGCAGCCGCGGGGACAGGGACGGTTCACCCCTCCACTTT.

This clonotype was detected only a few times. CDR3 nucleotides: TGTGCCATCAGCGGCGCGGGCACCTCCTACGAGCAGTACGTC. As protein: CAISGAGTSYEQYV. This chain uses TRBV10-3 with TRBJ2-7, with D perhaps TRBD2 (5 bases). The V gene's germline CDR1 is ENHRY and CDR2 SYGVKD. CDR3 length equals 14 residues. Trimming pared 6 bases from V and 0 bases from J, leaving 12 bases between.

There are many counts of this clonotype. This sequence joins TRBV20-1 and TRBJ2-1, with D unclear. CDR3 length: 14 residues. Germline values: CDR1 DFQATT, CDR2 SNEGSKA (reference sequence). Trimming pared 3 bases from V and 0 bases from J, leaving 9 bases between. CDR3 coding DNA: TGCAGTGCTAGTTACTCGAGCTCCTACAATGAGCAGTTCTTC. It codes for CSASYSSSYNEQFF.